This T cell receptor beta chain comes out of a study of blood T cell repertoires in COVID-19. Study context: Material from acute and convalescent COVID-19 was sourced from the United States, Italy and Spain. Sample material is recorded as cDNA or gDNA derived from T cells, B-cell-depleted T cells, or PBMCs.

The V gene's germline CDR1 is MNHEY and CDR2 SMNVEV (reference sequence). V dropped 1 base and J dropped 0 bases, with 9 bases sitting between them. The CDR3 length is 15 residues. The method was immunoSEQ multiplex PCR; TCRdb's version includes in-frame clones alone and lacks a portion of them. This table holds some 290,000 clones, around 83% found once. The origin of this receptor is a man aged 18 to 29 with active or convalescent COVID-19. Sequencing was carried out using peripheral blood. The rearrangement joins TRBV27 to TRBJ1-1, with D hard to call. The chain's CDR3 is CASSLFNPMNTEAFF. CDR3 DNA: TGTGCCAGCAGTTTATTTAACCCTATGAACACTGAAGCTTTCTTT.